This passage covers 3 T cell receptor beta chains from one sample sequenced in a study of identical twins. TCRdb re-derived calls from the 5' RACE reads in MiXCR, one entry per CDR3 protein. The sample includes some 1,700,000 distinct CDR3 sequences, less than 40% seen only once; the top ten take about 0.3%. The source material was cord blood. These receptor sequences come from a newborn girl in good health.

This clonotype was observed at least ten times. This rearrangement joins TRBV7-2 to TRBJ2-3; no reliable D call. The CDR3 is 14 residues long. Trimming cost V 5 bases and J 3 bases, with 12 bases left between them. Germline V CDR1 and CDR2: SGHTA, FQGNSA. The CDR3 DNA is TGTGCCAGCAGCCCAGAACCATTAACAGATACGCAGTATTTT. This encodes CASSPEPLTDTQYF.

The rearrangement joins TRBV5-1 to TRBJ2-1; D unclear. Germline assignment: CDR1 SGHRS and CDR2 YFSETQ. V gave up 2 bases and J gave up 10 bases, with 16 bases separating them. The CDR3 loop spans 14 amino acids. CDR3 region: CASSFLTMAREQFF. CDR3 coding DNA: TGCGCCAGCAGCTTCCTCACTATGGCACGGGAGCAGTTCTTC.

V usage is TRBV27 and J usage is TRBJ2-5, with 7 bases identical to TRBD1. Germline CDR1 and CDR2: MNHEY and SMNVEV (reference sequence). This CDR3 is 12 amino acids long. V was pared by 9 bases and J by 1 base, with 2 bases of the junction left unmatched. The CDR3 DNA reads as TGTGCCAGGGGACAGAGCCAAGAGACCCAGTACTTC. Protein product: CARGQSQETQYF.